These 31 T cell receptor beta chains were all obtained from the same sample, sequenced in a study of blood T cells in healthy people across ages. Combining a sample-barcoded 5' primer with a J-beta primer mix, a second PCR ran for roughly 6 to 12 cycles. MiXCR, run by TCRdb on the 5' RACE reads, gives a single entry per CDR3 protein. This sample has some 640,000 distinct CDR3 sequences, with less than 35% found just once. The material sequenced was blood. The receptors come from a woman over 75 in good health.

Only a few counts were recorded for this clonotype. The CDR3 reads CASSYFPGQGGGGYTF. CDR3 nucleotides: TGTGCCAGCAGTTATTTCCCGGGACAGGGAGGGGGCGGCTACACCTTC. The chain employs TRBV6-5 and TRBJ1-2; 9 bases agree with TRBD1. The CDR3 contains 16 residues. Germline V gene sequence: CDR1 MNHEY, CDR2 SVGAGI. V was clipped by 3 bases and J by 8 bases; unmatched bases: 13.

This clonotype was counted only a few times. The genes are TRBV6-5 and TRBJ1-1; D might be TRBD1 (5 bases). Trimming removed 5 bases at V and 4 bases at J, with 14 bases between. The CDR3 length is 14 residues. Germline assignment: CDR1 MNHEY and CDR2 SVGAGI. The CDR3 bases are TGTGCCAGCAGTCCCGGGGGGGTCTCCACTGAAGCTTTCTTT. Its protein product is CASSPGGVSTEAFF.

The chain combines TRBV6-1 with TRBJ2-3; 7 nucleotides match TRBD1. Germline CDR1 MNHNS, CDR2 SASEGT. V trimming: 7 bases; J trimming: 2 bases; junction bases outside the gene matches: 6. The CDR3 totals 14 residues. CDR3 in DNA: TGTGCCAGCAAATTCCAGGGGGACACAGATACGCAGTATTTT. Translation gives CASKFQGDTDTQYF.

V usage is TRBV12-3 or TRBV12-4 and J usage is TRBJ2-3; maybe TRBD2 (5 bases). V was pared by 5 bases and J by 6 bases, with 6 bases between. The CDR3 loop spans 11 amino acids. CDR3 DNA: TGTGCCAGCAGTGCTAGCGATACGCAGTATTTT. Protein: CASSASDTQYF.

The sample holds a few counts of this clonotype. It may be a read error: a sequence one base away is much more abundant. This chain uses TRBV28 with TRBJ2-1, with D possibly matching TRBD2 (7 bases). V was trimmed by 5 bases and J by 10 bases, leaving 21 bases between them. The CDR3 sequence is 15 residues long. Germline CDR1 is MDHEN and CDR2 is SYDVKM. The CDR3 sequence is CASSTSGGSSYEQFF. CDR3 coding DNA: TGTGCCAGCAGTACCTCGGGGGGCAGCTCCTACGAGCAGTTCTTC.

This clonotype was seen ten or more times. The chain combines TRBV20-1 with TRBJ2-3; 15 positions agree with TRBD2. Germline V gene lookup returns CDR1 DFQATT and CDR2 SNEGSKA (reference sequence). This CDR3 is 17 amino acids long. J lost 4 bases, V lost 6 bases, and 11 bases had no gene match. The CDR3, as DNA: TGCAGTGCCAGGACTAGCGGGGGGGCCAGAAGGGCAGATACGCAGTATTTT. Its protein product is CSARTSGGARRADTQYF.

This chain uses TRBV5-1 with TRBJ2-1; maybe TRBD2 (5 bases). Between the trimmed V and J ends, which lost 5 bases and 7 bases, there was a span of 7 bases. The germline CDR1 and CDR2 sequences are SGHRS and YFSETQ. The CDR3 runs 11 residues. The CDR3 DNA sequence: TGCGCCAGCAGAGCGGTAAATGAGCAGTTCTTC. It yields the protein CASRAVNEQFF.

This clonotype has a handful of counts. For the CDR3, the DNA is TGTGCCAGCAGCACAGGGACTAGCGGGACCAGCTCCTACAATGAGCAGTACTTC. This sequence encodes CASSTGTSGTSSYNEQYF. V gene TRBV5-4 combines with J gene TRBJ2-1; 13 bases agree with TRBD2. With the DNA end fitting TRBJ2-7 better, the J assignment may be wrong. This CDR3 is built from 18 residues. CDR1 is SGHNT and CDR2 is YYREEE in the germline V gene (reference sequence).

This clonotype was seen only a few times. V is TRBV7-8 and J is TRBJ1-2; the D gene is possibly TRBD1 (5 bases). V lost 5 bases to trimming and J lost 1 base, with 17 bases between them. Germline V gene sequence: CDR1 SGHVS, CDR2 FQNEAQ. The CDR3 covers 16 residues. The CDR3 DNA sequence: TGTGCCAGCAGCCCCCCGGAGACAGTCGTTAACTATGGCTACACCTTC. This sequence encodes CASSPPETVVNYGYTF.

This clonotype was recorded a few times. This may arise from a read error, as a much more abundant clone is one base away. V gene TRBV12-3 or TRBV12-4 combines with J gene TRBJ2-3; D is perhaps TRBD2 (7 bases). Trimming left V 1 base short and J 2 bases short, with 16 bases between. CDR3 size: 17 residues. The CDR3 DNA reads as TGTGCCAGCAGTTTAGGGGTTCGGGGGGCTAACACAGATACGCAGTATTTT. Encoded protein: CASSLGVRGANTDTQYF.

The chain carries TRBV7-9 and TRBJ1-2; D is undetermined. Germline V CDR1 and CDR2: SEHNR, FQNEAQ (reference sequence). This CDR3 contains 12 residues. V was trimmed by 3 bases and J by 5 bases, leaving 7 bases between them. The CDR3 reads CASSFREYGYTF. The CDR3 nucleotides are TGTGCCAGCAGCTTTAGGGAGTATGGCTACACCTTC.

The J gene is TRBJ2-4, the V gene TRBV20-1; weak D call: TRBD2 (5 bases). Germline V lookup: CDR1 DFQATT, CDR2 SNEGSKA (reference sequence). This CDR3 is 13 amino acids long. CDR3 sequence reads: CSCLDLAKNIQYF. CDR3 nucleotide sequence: TGCAGCTGCCTGGACTTAGCCAAAAACATTCAGTACTTC.

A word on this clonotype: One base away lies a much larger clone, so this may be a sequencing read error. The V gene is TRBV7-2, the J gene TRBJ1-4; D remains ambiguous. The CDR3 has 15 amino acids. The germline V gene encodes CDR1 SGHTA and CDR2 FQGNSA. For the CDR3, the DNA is TGTGCCAGCAGCTTAGACCCCACCCCTAATGAAAAACGGTTTTTT. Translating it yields CASSLDPTPNEKRFF.

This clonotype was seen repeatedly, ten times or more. CDR3 protein: CASSLSGTGHYNEQFF. Written as DNA, the CDR3 is TGTGCCAGCAGCTTGTCCGGGACAGGGCACTACAATGAGCAGTTCTTC. This chain uses TRBV5-6 with TRBJ2-1, with TRBD1 identical over 9 bases. There are 16 residues in the CDR3. The germline CDR1 and CDR2 sequences are SGHDT and YYEEEE. The V segment lost 1 base and the J segment 3 bases; nucleotides outside the gene matches: 5.

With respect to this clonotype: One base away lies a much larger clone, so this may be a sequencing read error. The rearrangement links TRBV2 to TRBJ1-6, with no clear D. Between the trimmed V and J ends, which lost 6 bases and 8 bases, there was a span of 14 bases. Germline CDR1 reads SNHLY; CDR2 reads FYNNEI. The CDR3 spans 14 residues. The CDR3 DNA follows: TGTGCCAGCAGCCTTACAGAGGGCGATTCACCCCTCCACTTT. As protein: CASSLTEGDSPLHF.

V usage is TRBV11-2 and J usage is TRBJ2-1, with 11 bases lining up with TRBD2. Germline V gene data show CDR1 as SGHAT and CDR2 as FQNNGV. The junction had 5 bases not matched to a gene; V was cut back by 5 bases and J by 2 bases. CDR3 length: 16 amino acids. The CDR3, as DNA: TGTGCCAGCAGCCCGGGACTAGCGGTGGCCTACAATGAGCAGTTCTTC. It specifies CASSPGLAVAYNEQFF.

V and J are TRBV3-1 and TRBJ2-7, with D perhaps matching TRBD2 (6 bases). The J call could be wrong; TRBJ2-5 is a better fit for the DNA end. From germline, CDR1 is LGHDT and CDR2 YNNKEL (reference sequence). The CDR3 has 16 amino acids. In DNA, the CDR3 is TGTGCCAGCAGCCAAGCGGGAGTACCCCTCACGGAGACCCAGTACTTC. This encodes CASSQAGVPLTETQYF.

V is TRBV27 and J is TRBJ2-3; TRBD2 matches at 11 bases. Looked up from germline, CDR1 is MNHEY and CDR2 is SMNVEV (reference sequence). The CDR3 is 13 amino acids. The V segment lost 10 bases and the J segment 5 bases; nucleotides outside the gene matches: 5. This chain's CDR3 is CATRLAGIDTQYF. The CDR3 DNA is TGTGCCACCCGACTAGCGGGGATAGATACGCAGTATTTT.

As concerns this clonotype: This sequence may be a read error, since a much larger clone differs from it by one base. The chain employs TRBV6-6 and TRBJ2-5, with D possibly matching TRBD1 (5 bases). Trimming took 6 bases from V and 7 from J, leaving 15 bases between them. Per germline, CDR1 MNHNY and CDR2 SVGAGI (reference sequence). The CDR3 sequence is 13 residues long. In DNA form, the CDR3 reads TGTGCCAGCAGGGGCGGACAAGAAGGGACCCAGTACTTC. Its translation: CASRGGQEGTQYF.

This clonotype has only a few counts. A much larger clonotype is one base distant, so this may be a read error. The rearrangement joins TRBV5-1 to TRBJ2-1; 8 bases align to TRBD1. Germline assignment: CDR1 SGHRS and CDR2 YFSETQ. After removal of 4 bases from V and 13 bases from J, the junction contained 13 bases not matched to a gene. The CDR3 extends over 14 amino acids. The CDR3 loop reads CASSGGQAKETQFF. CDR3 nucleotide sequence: TGCGCCAGCAGCGGGGGACAGGCAAAAGAGACCCAGTTCTTC.

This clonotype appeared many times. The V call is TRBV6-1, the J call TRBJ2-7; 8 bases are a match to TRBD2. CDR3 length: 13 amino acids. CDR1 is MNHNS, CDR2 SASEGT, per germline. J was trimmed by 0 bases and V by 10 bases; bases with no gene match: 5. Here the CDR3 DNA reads TGTGCCACCGCGCGGGGGGACTCCTACGAGCAGTACTTC. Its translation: CATARGDSYEQYF.

The CDR3 region is CAHGGGNGYTF. In DNA, the CDR3 is TGTGCCCATGGGGGCGGGAATGGCTACACCTTC. The chain recombines TRBV7-2 with TRBJ1-2; D is possibly TRBD1 (6 bases). Germline V lookup: CDR1 SGHTA, CDR2 FQGNSA. CDR3 length: 11 residues. V lost 11 bases and J lost 6, with 13 bases in between.

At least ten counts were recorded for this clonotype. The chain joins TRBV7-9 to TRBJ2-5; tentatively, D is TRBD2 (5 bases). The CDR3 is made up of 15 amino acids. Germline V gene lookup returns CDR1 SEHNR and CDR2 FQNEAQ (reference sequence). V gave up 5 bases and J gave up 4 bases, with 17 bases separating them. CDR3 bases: TGTGCCAGCAGCCTAGGGAGTCCGGCGGGAGAGACCCAGTACTTC. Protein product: CASSLGSPAGETQYF.

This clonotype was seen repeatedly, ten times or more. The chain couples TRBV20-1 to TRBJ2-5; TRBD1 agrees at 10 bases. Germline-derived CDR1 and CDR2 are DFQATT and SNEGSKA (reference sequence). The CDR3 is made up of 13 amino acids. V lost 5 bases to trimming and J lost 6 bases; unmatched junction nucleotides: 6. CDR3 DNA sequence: TGCAGTGCTGCGACAGGGGGCGCCCAGACCCAGTACTTC. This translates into CSAATGGAQTQYF.

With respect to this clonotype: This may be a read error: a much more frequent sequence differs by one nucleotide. CDR3 sequence reads: CASSQPGSEDYGCTF. CDR3 DNA: TGTGCCAGCAGCCAACCGGGAAGCGAAGACTATGGCTGCACCTTC. This sequence joins TRBV4-2 and TRBJ1-2; D not resolved. Looked up from germline, CDR1 is LGHNA and CDR2 is YNFKEQ. This CDR3 region has 15 residues.

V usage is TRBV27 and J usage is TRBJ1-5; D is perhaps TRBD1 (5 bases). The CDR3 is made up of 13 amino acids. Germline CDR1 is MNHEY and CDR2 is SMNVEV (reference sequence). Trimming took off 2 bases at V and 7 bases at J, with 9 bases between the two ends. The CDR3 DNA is TGTGCCAGCAGTTTAGGAGACAGACAGCCCCAGCATTTT. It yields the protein CASSLGDRQPQHF.

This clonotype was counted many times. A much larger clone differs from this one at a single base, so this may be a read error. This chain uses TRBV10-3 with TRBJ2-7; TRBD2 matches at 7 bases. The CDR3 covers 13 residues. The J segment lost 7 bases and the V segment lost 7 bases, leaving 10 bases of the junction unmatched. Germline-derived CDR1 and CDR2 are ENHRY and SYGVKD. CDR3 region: CAIIREGENEQYF. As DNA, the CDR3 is TGTGCCATCATCAGGGAGGGCGAAAATGAGCAGTACTTC.

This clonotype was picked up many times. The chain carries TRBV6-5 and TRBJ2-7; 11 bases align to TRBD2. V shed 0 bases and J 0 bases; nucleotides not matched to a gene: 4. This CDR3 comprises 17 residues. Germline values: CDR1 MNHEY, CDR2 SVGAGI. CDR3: CASSYSILAGGSYEQYF. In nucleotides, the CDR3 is TGTGCCAGCAGTTACTCGATTCTAGCGGGGGGCTCCTACGAGCAGTACTTC.

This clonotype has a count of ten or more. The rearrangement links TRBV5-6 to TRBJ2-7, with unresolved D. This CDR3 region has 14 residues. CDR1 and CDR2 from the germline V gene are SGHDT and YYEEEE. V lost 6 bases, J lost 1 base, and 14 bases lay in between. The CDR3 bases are TGTGCCAGCACCGGAAGGTGGCAGTCCTACGAGCAGTACTTC. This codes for CASTGRWQSYEQYF.

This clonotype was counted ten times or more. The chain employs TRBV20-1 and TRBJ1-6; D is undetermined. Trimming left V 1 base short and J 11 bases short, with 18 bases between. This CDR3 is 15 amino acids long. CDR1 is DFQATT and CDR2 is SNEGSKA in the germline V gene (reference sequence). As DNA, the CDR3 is TGCAGTGCTAGAGGCGGCATGGCCGGCCTCACACCCCTCCACTTT. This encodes CSARGGMAGLTPLHF.

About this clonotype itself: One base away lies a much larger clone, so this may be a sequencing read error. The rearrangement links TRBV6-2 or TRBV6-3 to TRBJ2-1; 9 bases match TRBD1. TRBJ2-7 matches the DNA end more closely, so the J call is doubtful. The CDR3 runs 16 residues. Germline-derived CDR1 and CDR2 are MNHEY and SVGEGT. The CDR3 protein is CASSYAGQGSYNEQYF. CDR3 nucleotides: TGTGCCAGCTCTTACGCGGGACAGGGCTCCTACAATGAGCAGTACTTC.